These T cell receptor beta chains were read from a single sample in a study of cytomegalovirus exposure and HLA in healthy donors. Sequencing was performed with immunoSEQ multiplex PCR; in TCRdb, only in-frame clones are kept and a portion is missing. The table shows fewer than 200,000 clones, with 82% occurring only once. Sequencing used PBMCs. The receptor set was obtained from a male donor in good health and CMV-seronegative. Both conserved end residues are part of each CDR3. The D gene is left open where the match is weak. Expanded clones get a size class; other rows say once, few or many, or leave the size out.

v_call,j_call,d_call,clone_size,cdr3_aa,cdr3_nt
TRBV5-5,TRBJ2-7,.,.,CASSDRYYEQYF,TGTGCCAGCAGTGACAGGTACTACGAGCAGTACTTC
TRBV5-1,TRBJ2-5,.,few,CASSPSRTSQETQYF,TGCGCCAGCAGCCCAAGTAGGACATCCCAAGAGACCCAGTACTTC
TRBV25-1,TRBJ2-4,.,few,CASSEAGPENIQYF,TGTGCCAGCAGTGAGGCGGGGCCCGAAAACATTCAGTACTTC
TRBV18,TRBJ1-1,.,.,CASSPTLDTEAFF,TGTGCCAGCTCCCCCACATTGGACACTGAAGCTTTCTTT
TRBV6-1,TRBJ1-1,.,once,CASTIRGQGPEAFF,TGTGCCAGCACAATCCGGGGACAAGGTCCCGAAGCTTTCTTT
TRBV5-1,TRBJ1-1,.,.,CASSLEGHGYTEAFF,TGCGCCAGCAGCTTGGAGGGACACGGGTACACTGAAGCTTTCTTT
TRBV20-1,TRBJ1-1,.,.,CSAGPTGIAFF,TGCAGTGCTGGACCTACAGGGATAGCTTTCTTT
TRBV6-5,TRBJ2-2,.,.,CASRKLGELFF,TGTGCCAGCAGGAAACTCGGGGAGCTGTTTTTT
TRBV7-7,TRBJ2-5,TRBD1,.,CASSCGGRGPEETQYF,TGTGCCAGCAGCTGTGGGGGCAGGGGGCCTGAAGAGACCCAGTACTTC
TRBV10-3,TRBJ1-1,.,once,CAISGQQKVLNTEAFF,TGTGCCATCAGTGGACAACAGAAAGTATTGAACACTGAAGCTTTCTTT
TRBV28,TRBJ1-5,TRBD1,once,CASSSGQGTLKPQHF,TGTGCCAGCAGTTCGGGACAGGGGACCTTAAAGCCCCAGCATTTT
TRBV7-8,TRBJ2-1,TRBD2,.,CASSLVGLAGGSSYNEQFF,TGTGCCAGCAGCTTAGTAGGACTAGCGGGGGGGAGCTCCTACAATGAGCAGTTCTTC
TRBV30,TRBJ2-5,.,.,CAWSQPGTQYF,TGTGCCTGGAGTCAACCGGGGACCCAGTACTTC
TRBV7-3,TRBJ2-1,.,.,CASSLVAESYNEQFF,TGTGCCAGCAGCTTGGTGGCGGAATCCTACAATGAGCAGTTCTTC
TRBV5-1,TRBJ1-4,.,once,CASTQGFANEKLFF,TGCGCCAGCACCCAGGGGTTTGCTAATGAAAAACTGTTTTTT
TRBV7-9,TRBJ1-2,.,.,CASSLSDSYGYTF,TGTGCCAGCAGCTTATCCGACAGCTATGGCTACACCTTC
TRBV7-9,TRBJ2-1,TRBD1,.,CASSLGQGSYNEQFF,TGTGCCAGCAGCTTAGGACAGGGATCCTACAATGAGCAGTTCTTC
TRBV5-5,TRBJ1-4,TRBD1,.,CASSFQTGGEKLFF,TGTGCCAGCAGCTTCCAGACAGGGGGAGAAAAACTGTTTTTT
TRBV4-3,TRBJ2-1,TRBD2,.,CASSQDALRLAGGKNEQFF,TGCGCCAGCAGCCAAGATGCCCTCCGACTAGCGGGAGGAAAGAATGAGCAGTTCTTC
TRBV7-3,TRBJ1-2,TRBD1,.,CASSLMAGGIYGYTF,TGTGCCAGCAGCTTAATGGCAGGGGGTATTTATGGCTACACCTTC
TRBV7-9,TRBJ1-1,.,.,CASSLNRNTEAFF,TGTGCCAGCAGCTTAAACAGGAACACTGAAGCTTTCTTT
TRBV19,TRBJ1-1,.,.,CASSPQRGLEAFF,TGTGCCAGTAGTCCGCAGCGGGGGCTGGAAGCTTTCTTT
TRBV5-4,TRBJ1-1,.,.,CASSLGGGRGTEAFF,TGTGCCAGCAGCTTGGGGGGGGGAAGGGGGACTGAAGCTTTCTTT
TRBV7-3,TRBJ1-5,TRBD1,.,CASSFGPAGQGNQPQHF,TGTGCCAGCAGCTTCGGTCCGGCTGGACAGGGAAATCAGCCCCAGCATTTT